What follows is one TCR beta chain and its context. Its antigen remains unidentified. These data come from a study of T cell repertoires in cytomegalovirus infection. The wider study: Evidence of both CMV infection and a matching HLA type came from public TCR beta signatures. Regarding the study as a whole: Clonotype analysis showed dominance of the ex vivo response by HLA-C-restricted CMV-specific TCR beta clonotypes.

TCRdb reprocessed the reads with MiXCR, giving one entry per CDR3 protein. The table shows around 750,000 distinct CDR3 sequences, with roughly 33% occurring only once. CDR3 length: 17 residues. From germline, CDR1 is LGHDT and CDR2 YNNKEL (reference sequence). The V and J ends lost 3 bases and 4 bases respectively, with 18 bases between them. This clonotype was obtained from a human donor in good health (CMV status not recorded). Some clones in this sample may be carry-over from other donors' samples. The input for sequencing was cultured CD8+ T cells from PBMCs, taken from culture after CMV antigen stimulation. This rearrangement joins TRBV3-1 to TRBJ2-2; no reliable D call. The CDR3 sequence: CASSHAPFGRSTGELFF. CDR3 coding DNA: TGTGCCAGCAGCCACGCCCCCTTTGGCAGGAGCACCGGGGAGCTGTTTTTT. The full variable domain, completed using reference TRBV3-1 and TRBJ2-2, is DTAVSQTPKYLVTQMGNDKSIKCEQNLGHDTMYWYKQDSKKFLKIMFSYNNKELIINETVPNRFSPKSPDKAHLNLHINSLELGDSAVYFCASSHAPFGRSTGELFFGEGSRLTVL.